This T cell receptor beta chain was retrieved from a study of tumor-infiltrating lymphocytes in oesophageal squamous cell carcinoma. Trimming pared 2 bases from V and 4 bases from J, leaving 4 bases between. Germline V gives CDR1 MNHNS, CDR2 SASEGT. The CDR3 sequence is 12 residues long. TCRdb independently ran MiXCR on the PCR reads; one entry per CDR3 protein. The table has 12,000 or so distinct CDR3 sequences, roughly three fifths seen once; the top ten hold 42%. The receptor's source is a female donor with esophageal squamous cell carcinoma. The specimen was esophageal tumor tissue. The rearrangement joins TRBV6-1 to TRBJ2-3; D unclear. The CDR3 sequence: CASSEYSDTQYF. CDR3 DNA sequence: TGTGCCAGCAGTGAATACTCAGATACGCAGTATTTT.